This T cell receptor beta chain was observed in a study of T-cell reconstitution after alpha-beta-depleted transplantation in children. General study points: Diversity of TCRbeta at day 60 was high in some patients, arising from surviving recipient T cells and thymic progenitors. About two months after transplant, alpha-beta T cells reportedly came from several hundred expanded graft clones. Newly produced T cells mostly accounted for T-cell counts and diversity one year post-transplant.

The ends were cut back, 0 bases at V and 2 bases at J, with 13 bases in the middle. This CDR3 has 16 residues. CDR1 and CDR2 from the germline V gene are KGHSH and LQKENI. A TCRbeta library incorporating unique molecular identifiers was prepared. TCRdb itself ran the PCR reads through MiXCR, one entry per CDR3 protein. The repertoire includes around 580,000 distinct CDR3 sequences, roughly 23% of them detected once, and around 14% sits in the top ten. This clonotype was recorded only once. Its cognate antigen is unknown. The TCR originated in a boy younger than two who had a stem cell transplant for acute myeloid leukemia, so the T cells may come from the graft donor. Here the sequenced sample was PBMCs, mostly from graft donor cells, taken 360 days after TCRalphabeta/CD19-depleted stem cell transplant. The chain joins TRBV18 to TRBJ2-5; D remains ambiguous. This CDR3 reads CASSPPTDPMQETQYF. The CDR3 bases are TGTGCCAGCTCACCACCAACGGACCCCATGCAAGAGACCCAGTACTTC. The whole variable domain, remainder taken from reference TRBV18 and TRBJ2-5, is NAGVMQNPRHLVRRRGQEARLRCSPMKGHSHVYWYRQLPEEGLKFMVYLQKENIIDESGMPKERFSAEFPKEGPSILRIQQVVRGDSAAYFCASSPPTDPMQETQYFGPGTRLLVL.